This TCR beta chain was recorded in a study of T-cell reconstitution after alpha-beta-depleted transplantation in children. On this clonotype itself: Its specificity is not known.

General observations from the study: From surviving recipient T cells and thymic progenitors came the high day-60 TCRbeta diversity observed in some patients. When one year had passed after transplant, most T-cell counts and diversity came from newly produced T cells. In patients about two months after transplant, alpha-beta T cells reportedly arose from several hundred expanded graft clones.

Unique molecular identifiers were used to barcode this TCRbeta library. TCRdb reanalysed the PCR reads using MiXCR and keeps one entry per CDR3 protein. This sample has around 800,000 distinct CDR3 sequences, with about 15% found just once. The source is a male patient aged 5 to 17 who had a stem cell transplant for acute lymphoblastic leukemia, so the T cells may come from the graft donor. The material sequenced was PBMCs, mostly from graft donor cells, taken 360 days after TCRalphabeta/CD19-depleted stem cell transplant.

The CDR3 loop reads CSARGIDRPYEQYF. The CDR3 nucleotides read TGCAGTGCTAGAGGAATCGACCGCCCCTACGAGCAGTACTTC. The rearrangement links TRBV20-1 to TRBJ2-7; D gene ambiguous. This CDR3 spans 14 amino acids. Looked up from germline, CDR1 is DFQATT and CDR2 is SNEGSKA (reference sequence). V was clipped by 1 base and J by 2 bases, with 12 bases between them.